Below, 26 T cell receptor beta chains from the same sample are listed, as sequenced in a study of blood T cell repertoires in COVID-19. Clones were read by immunoSEQ multiplex PCR, and TCRdb kept only the in-frame ones, dropping some. The table includes roughly 90,000 clones, under 85% detected once. The sample taken for sequencing was peripheral blood. Source of these receptors: a human donor in a cohort sampled during active COVID-19.

The chain is built from TRBV1 and TRBJ2-5; the table's D call, TRBD2, has no DNA check behind it. TRBV1 is a pseudogene locus. The CDR3 is made up of 13 amino acids. The CDR3 DNA is TGCACCCCAAGCGGGGGAGTGAGGGAGACCCAGTACTTC. This codes for CTPSGGVRETQYF.

This clone came up a few times. The chain has TRBV5-1 and TRBJ2-1, with TRBD2 matching over 9 bases. J was trimmed by 6 bases and V by 0 bases; bases with no gene match: 7. This CDR3 is built from 16 residues. The germline CDR1 and CDR2 sequences are SGHRS and YFSETQ. The CDR3 region is CASSLVLTSGLNEQFF. As DNA, the CDR3 is TGCGCCAGCAGCTTGGTGCTGACTAGCGGTCTCAATGAGCAGTTCTTC.

This clone has just one count. The CDR3 DNA is TGTGCCAGCAGCTTAGGTAGGATTAGGGGGAACACTGAAGCTTTCTTT. Its protein product is CASSLGRIRGNTEAFF. The V and J genes are TRBV7-8 and TRBJ1-1, with D maybe TRBD1 (5 bases). Deletions cut 1 base from V and 1 base from J, with 13 bases between. CDR3 length equals 16 residues. Germline V gene sequence: CDR1 SGHVS, CDR2 FQNEAQ.

This chain connects TRBV3-1 (or the pseudogene TRBV3-2) to TRBJ2-1; TRBD2 might be the D (6 bases). V was shortened by 4 bases and J by 12 bases, with 19 bases between the two germline ends. This CDR3 region has 14 residues. Germline V gives CDR1 LGHDT, CDR2 YNNKEL (reference sequence). CDR3 sequence reads: CASSRDSHGGRQFF. DNA of the CDR3: TGTGCCAGCAGCCGAGACTCACATGGGGGGAGGCAGTTCTTC.

The chain recombines TRBV19 with TRBJ2-3, with 8 bases that match TRBD2. There are 15 residues in the CDR3. The germline V gene has CDR1 LNHDA and CDR2 SQIVND (reference sequence). The trim removed 5 bases at V and 0 bases at J, leaving 4 bases unmatched. CDR3 coding DNA: TGTGCCAGTAGTGTAACTAGCGGAAGCACAGATACGCAGTATTTT. Protein product: CASSVTSGSTDTQYF.

The table lists this clone with a count of one. The chain uses TRBV20-1 and TRBJ2-1, with D unclear. Germline V gene sequence: CDR1 DFQATT, CDR2 SNEGSKA (reference sequence). This CDR3 is 14 amino acids long. The V end lost 3 bases, the J end lost 0 bases, and 9 bases lay between the germline ends. The DNA of the CDR3 is TGCAGTGCTAGTTTTGCTAGCTCCTACAATGAGCAGTTCTTC. Protein: CSASFASSYNEQFF.

The genes are TRBV2 and TRBJ1-3, with D unresolved. The CDR3 length is 17 residues. V was pared by 4 bases and J by 0 bases, with 16 bases between. Per the germline V gene, CDR1 is SNHLY and CDR2 is FYNNEI. CDR3 sequence reads: CASSVSGWPVSGNTIYF. DNA for the CDR3: TGTGCCAGCAGTGTGAGCGGGTGGCCGGTCTCTGGAAACACCATATATTTT.

The CDR3 region is CASSSRTGTYEQYF. The DNA of the CDR3 is TGTGCCAGCAGCTCTCGGACAGGGACCTACGAGCAGTACTTC. The V call is TRBV5-4, the J call TRBJ2-7; 8 nucleotides agree with TRBD1. Germline V lookup: CDR1 SGHNT, CDR2 YYREEE (reference sequence). The V and J ends lost 3 bases and 2 bases, in that order; junction bases with no gene match: 4. CDR3 length: 14 amino acids.

J is TRBJ2-7 and V is TRBV10-3; TRBD2 agrees at 8 bases. CDR1 and CDR2 (germline): ENHRY, SYGVKD. The V gene end was trimmed by 6 bases and the J gene end by 4 bases; junction bases not matched to a gene: 5. The CDR3 is 13 residues long. This chain's CDR3 is CAISPGLVYEQYF. CDR3 nucleotide sequence: TGTGCCATCAGCCCGGGACTAGTTTACGAGCAGTACTTC.

Turning to this clone: One junction end disagrees with the germline gene, perhaps due to a read error. This sample also contains other DNA sequences that code for the same CDR3. This CDR3 is CASRAGHPNTEAFF. The CDR3 DNA is TGTGCCAGCAGAGCAGGACACCCGAACACTGAAGCATTCTTT. The genes are TRBV6-5 and TRBJ1-1, with D possibly matching TRBD1 (5 bases). Germline V gene lookup returns CDR1 MNHEY and CDR2 SVGAGI. The length of the CDR3 is 14 residues.

This sequence joins TRBV11-2 and TRBJ2-7; D may be TRBD1 (6 bases). V shed 5 bases and J shed 5 bases, with 13 bases lying between them. Looked up from germline, CDR1 is SGHAT and CDR2 is FQNNGV. The CDR3 length is 13 residues. Here the CDR3 DNA reads TGTGCCAGCAGCGACAACAGGGCAAACGAGCAGTACTTC. Amino acid sequence: CASSDNRANEQYF.

Here the CDR3 reads CASSLQVGDEQFF. The DNA of the CDR3 is TGCGCCAGCAGCTTGCAGGTAGGGGATGAGCAGTTCTTC. The rearrangement uses TRBV5-1 and TRBJ2-1, with a weak D call TRBD1 (5 bases). Germline CDR1 reads SGHRS; CDR2 reads YFSETQ. CDR3 size: 13 residues. V was clipped by 1 base and J by 8 bases, with 10 bases between them.

The chain has TRBV28 and TRBJ2-7; D unresolved. V was clipped by 6 bases and J by 2 bases, with 5 bases between them. CDR3 length equals 11 residues. The germline gives CDR1 MDHEN, CDR2 SYDVKM. CDR3: CASSQTYEQYF. CDR3 coding DNA: TGTGCCAGCAGCCAAACCTACGAGCAGTACTTC.

The chain links TRBV30 to TRBJ1-3; the D is unclear. This CDR3 is 15 amino acids long. The germline V gene has CDR1 GTSNPN and CDR2 SVGIG (reference sequence). Trimming pared 2 bases from V and 4 bases from J, leaving 15 bases between. The CDR3 region has the DNA TGTGCCTGGAGTCGTCTAAGGAACGGGGGAAACACCATATATTTT. Translated: CAWSRLRNGGNTIYF.

The chain has TRBV6-5 and TRBJ1-2; 12 bases are a match to TRBD1. Germline V gene sequence: CDR1 MNHEY, CDR2 SVGAGI. The CDR3 totals 14 residues. V gave up 7 bases and J gave up 5 bases; unmatched junction bases: 5. DNA of the CDR3: TGTGCCAGCACGGGGACAGGGGGCGTATATGGCTACACCTTC. It specifies CASTGTGGVYGYTF.

This clone was picked up one time. This chain connects TRBV29-1 to TRBJ1-2; no clear D gene. The V and J ends lost 4 bases and 3 bases respectively, with 9 bases between them. The CDR3 loop spans 12 amino acids. Germline V gene sequence: CDR1 SQVTM, CDR2 ANQGSEA. CDR3 residues: CSVGDTYYGYTF. The CDR3 DNA follows: TGCAGCGTTGGAGACACATACTATGGCTACACCTTC.

The chain uses TRBV27 and TRBJ2-1; D is perhaps TRBD1 (6 bases). V was shortened by 6 bases and J by 4 bases, with 22 bases between the two germline ends. From germline, CDR1 is MNHEY and CDR2 SMNVEV (reference sequence). CDR3 size: 17 residues. The CDR3 reads CASSRGQKDSLYNEQFF. Here the CDR3 DNA reads TGTGCCAGCAGCCGAGGACAGAAAGACTCATTATACAATGAGCAGTTCTTC.

The count of this clone is one. The chain uses TRBV2 and TRBJ2-3; 13 nucleotides line up with TRBD2. The junction had 3 bases not matched to a gene; V was cut back by 5 bases and J by 4 bases. CDR3 length: 15 residues. From germline, CDR1 is SNHLY and CDR2 FYNNEI. The CDR3 loop is CASSRTSGGPDTQYF. The DNA for the CDR3 is TGTGCCAGCAGTAGGACTAGCGGGGGCCCAGATACGCAGTATTTT.

The chain links TRBV21-1 to TRBJ1-1. TRBV21-1 is reported as a pseudogene. The CDR3 extends over 15 amino acids. The CDR3 protein is CASSIPGEGNTEAFF. Written as DNA, the CDR3 is TGTGCCAGCAGCATACCAGGGGAGGGGAACACTGAAGCTTTCTTT.

This chain connects TRBV6-5 to TRBJ2-5; a possible D gene is TRBD1 (6 bases). Trimming stripped 5 bases from V and 3 bases from J, with 7 bases between. This CDR3 comprises 12 residues. Germline V gives CDR1 MNHEY, CDR2 SVGAGI. CDR3 DNA sequence: TGTGCCAGCAGTCGACAGGAAGAGACCCAGTACTTC. It is translated as CASSRQEETQYF.

J is TRBJ2-3 and V is TRBV7-2, with 8 bases fitting TRBD2. After removal of 4 bases from V and 4 bases from J, the junction contained 16 bases not matched to a gene. The CDR3 has 18 residues. Per germline, CDR1 SGHTA and CDR2 FQGNSA. Written as DNA, the CDR3 is TGTGCCAGCAGCTCCTATAGAGGCAGCGGGGGTCACCCAGATACGCAGTATTTT. Protein product: CASSSYRGSGGHPDTQYF.

The CDR3 spells CASTSNRDRGQDTQYF. CDR3 DNA sequence: TGTGCCAGCACCTCAAACCGGGACAGGGGGCAAGATACGCAGTATTTT. The chain links TRBV7-9 to TRBJ2-3, with 12 bases matching TRBD1. The CDR3 is 16 residues long. J was trimmed by 5 bases and V by 7 bases; bases with no gene match: 10. Germline CDR1 reads SEHNR; CDR2 reads FQNEAQ (reference sequence).

This chain joins TRBV24-1 and TRBJ2-2; 9 positions agree with TRBD2. The V gene's germline CDR1 is KGHDR and CDR2 SFDVKD. The CDR3 is 14 amino acids. The trim removed 7 bases at V and 4 bases at J, leaving 3 bases unmatched. This CDR3 reads CATSTGLATGELFF. CDR3 nucleotide sequence: TGTGCCACCAGCACGGGACTAGCCACCGGGGAGCTGTTTTTT.

Here the CDR3 DNA reads TGTGCCACCAGCAGGTCGAGGGCAGATACGCAGTATTTT. Its translation is CATSRSRADTQYF. The V and J genes are TRBV15 and TRBJ2-3; D is possibly TRBD2 (5 bases). Trimming took off 3 bases at V and 4 bases at J, with 8 bases between the two ends. Germline CDR1 is LNHNV and CDR2 is YYDKDF (reference sequence). This CDR3 spans 13 amino acids.

The J gene is TRBJ2-3, the V gene TRBV9, with 8 bases identical to TRBD1. The CDR3 is made up of 17 amino acids. Germline lookup yields CDR1 SGDLS and CDR2 YYNGEE. With 4 bases clipped from V and 2 bases from J, the junction kept 12 bases outside the gene matches. The DNA of the CDR3 is TGTGCCAGCAGCATAACAGGGGGTTCAGACCTCACAGATACGCAGTATTTT. It codes for CASSITGGSDLTDTQYF. The full variable domain, rest sourced from reference TRBV9 and TRBJ2-3, is DSGVTQTPKHLITATGQRVTLRCSPRSGDLSVYWYQQSLDQGLQFLIQYYNGEERAKGNILERFSAQQFPDLHSELNLSSLELGDSALYFCASSITGGSDLTDTQYFGPGTRLTVL.

V and J are TRBV21-1 and TRBJ2-7; the table's D call TRBD2 went unverified against the DNA. TRBV21-1 is annotated as a pseudogene. The CDR3 spans 16 residues. CDR3 in amino acids: CASTPEGRGGAPEQYF. The CDR3 coding sequence is TGTGCCAGCACCCCGGAGGGTAGGGGAGGAGCGCCCGAGCAGTACTTC.